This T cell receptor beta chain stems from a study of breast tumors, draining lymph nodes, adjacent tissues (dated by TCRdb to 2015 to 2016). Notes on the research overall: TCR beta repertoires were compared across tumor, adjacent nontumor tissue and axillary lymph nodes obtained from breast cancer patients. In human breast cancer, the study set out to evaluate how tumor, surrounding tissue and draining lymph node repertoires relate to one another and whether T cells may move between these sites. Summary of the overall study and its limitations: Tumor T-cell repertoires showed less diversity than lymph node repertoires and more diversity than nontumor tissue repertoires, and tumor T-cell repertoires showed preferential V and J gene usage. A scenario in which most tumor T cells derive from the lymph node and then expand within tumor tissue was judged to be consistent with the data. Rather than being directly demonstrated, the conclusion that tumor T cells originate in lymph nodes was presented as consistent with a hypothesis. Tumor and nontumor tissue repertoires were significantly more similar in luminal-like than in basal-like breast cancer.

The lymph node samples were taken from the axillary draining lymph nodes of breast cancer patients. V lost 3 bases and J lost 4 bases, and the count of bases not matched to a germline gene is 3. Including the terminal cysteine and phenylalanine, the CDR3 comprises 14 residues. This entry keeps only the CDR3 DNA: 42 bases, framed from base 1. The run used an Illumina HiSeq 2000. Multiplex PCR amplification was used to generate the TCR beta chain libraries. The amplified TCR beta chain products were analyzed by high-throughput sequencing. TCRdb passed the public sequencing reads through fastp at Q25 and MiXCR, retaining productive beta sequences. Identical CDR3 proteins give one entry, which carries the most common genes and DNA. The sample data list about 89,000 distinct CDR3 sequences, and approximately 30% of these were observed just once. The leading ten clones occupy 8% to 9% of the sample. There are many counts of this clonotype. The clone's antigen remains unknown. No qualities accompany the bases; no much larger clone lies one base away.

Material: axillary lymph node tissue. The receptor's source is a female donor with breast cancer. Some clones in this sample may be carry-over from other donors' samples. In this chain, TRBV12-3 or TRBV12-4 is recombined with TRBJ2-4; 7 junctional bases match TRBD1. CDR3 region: CASSFGTVKNIQYF. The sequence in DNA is TGTGCCAGCAGTTTCGGGACAGTTAAAAACATTCAGTACTTC.